Presented here are 23 T cell receptor beta chains from one specimen sequenced in a study of blood T cells in healthy people across ages. Combining a sample-barcoded 5' primer with a J-beta primer mix, a second PCR ran for roughly 7 to 12 cycles. TCRdb re-derived calls from the 5' RACE reads in MiXCR, one entry per CDR3 protein. The repertoire holds hundreds of thousands of distinct CDR3 sequences, with roughly 43% as singletons. The specimen sequenced was blood. The origin of the receptors is a man at least 80 years old in good health.

This clonotype has more than one count but fewer than ten. V usage is TRBV24-1 and J usage is TRBJ2-2; perhaps TRBD1 as D (6 bases). V dropped 7 bases and J dropped 8 bases, with 16 bases sitting between them. Germline lookup yields CDR1 KGHDR and CDR2 SFDVKD. The CDR3 covers 14 residues. The CDR3 is CATRSTGRGGELFF. The CDR3 DNA follows: TGTGCCACCAGGTCTACAGGGAGAGGAGGGGAGCTGTTTTTT.

The chain employs TRBV12-3 or TRBV12-4 and TRBJ2-7; D gene ambiguous. This CDR3 has 15 amino acids. V lost 3 bases and J lost 0, with 12 bases in between. The CDR3 loop reads CASSLAQLSSYEQYF. In nucleotides, the CDR3 is TGTGCCAGCAGTTTGGCCCAGCTGAGCTCCTACGAGCAGTACTTC.

Ten or more counts support this clonotype. The CDR3 DNA follows: TGTGCCAGCAGCTTGGGCGAGAGGGACAATGAGCAGTTCTTC. Its protein is CASSLGERDNEQFF. This rearrangement joins TRBV5-6 to TRBJ2-1; tentatively, D is TRBD2 (5 bases). V was clipped by 0 bases and J by 5 bases, with 9 bases between them. The CDR3 totals 14 residues. CDR1 and CDR2 from the germline V gene are SGHDT and YYEEEE.

V is TRBV5-1 and J is TRBJ1-4, with D unresolved. CDR1 and CDR2 (germline): SGHRS, YFSETQ. Trimming took off 0 bases at V and 6 bases at J, with 12 bases between the two ends. This CDR3 has 15 amino acids. Here the CDR3 DNA reads TGCGCCAGCAGCTTGGGAGGCAGATTGGATGAAAAACTGTTTTTT. Translating gives CASSLGGRLDEKLFF.

V and J are TRBV2 and TRBJ2-7, with 10 bases identical to TRBD2. V trimming: 5 bases; J trimming: 4 bases; junction bases outside the gene matches: 8. Germline V lookup: CDR1 SNHLY, CDR2 FYNNEI. This CDR3 spans 15 amino acids. The chain's CDR3 is CASSITSGDTYEQYF. The CDR3 nucleotides read TGTGCCAGCAGTATCACTAGCGGGGATACATACGAGCAGTACTTC.

The sample holds many counts of this clonotype. This rearrangement joins TRBV20-1 to TRBJ2-3, with TRBD2 matching 14 bases. CDR1 is DFQATT, CDR2 SNEGSKA, per germline (reference sequence). V shed 4 bases, J shed 1 base, and the junction held 13 bases outside the gene matches. The CDR3 totals 19 residues. This chain's CDR3 is CSATSEGTSGRYGTDTQYF. The CDR3 DNA reads TGCAGTGCTACGTCAGAAGGGACTAGCGGGAGATATGGCACAGATACGCAGTATTTT.

Many counts were recorded for this clonotype. The gene calls are TRBV20-1 and TRBJ2-1; D gene unclear. Trimming pared 6 bases from V and 5 bases from J, leaving 8 bases between. This CDR3 contains 11 residues. In germline, CDR1 is DFQATT, CDR2 SNEGSKA (reference sequence). CDR3 sequence: CSAGTDNEQFF. The CDR3 region has the DNA TGCAGTGCCGGAACGGACAATGAGCAGTTCTTC.

V is TRBV9 and J is TRBJ2-3, with 9 bases that match TRBD1. This CDR3 contains 15 residues. CDR1 and CDR2 from the germline V gene are SGDLS and YYNGEE. The junction had 7 bases not matched to a gene; V was cut back by 4 bases and J by 4 bases. Here the CDR3 DNA reads TGTGCCAGCAGCCTCAGGACAGGGGATGCAGATACGCAGTATTTT. Its protein is CASSLRTGDADTQYF.

The chain is built from TRBV9 and TRBJ2-7; TRBD2 matches 14 bases. The DNA end is more similar to TRBJ2-4, so the J call may be wrong. The V gene's germline CDR1 is SGDLS and CDR2 YYNGEE. The CDR3 is 16 residues long. CDR3 DNA: TGTGCCAGCAGCCCCCCCGGGACTAGCGGGAGAAACATTCAGTACTTC. It is translated as CASSPPGTSGRNIQYF.

J is TRBJ2-1 and V is TRBV5-1; 7 positions match TRBD1. Germline trimming cut 3 bases from V and 0 bases from J; bases unmatched to any gene: 6. Germline V gene data show CDR1 as SGHRS and CDR2 as YFSETQ. The CDR3 length is 16 residues. The CDR3: CASSSTPGGSYNEQFF. CDR3 bases: TGCGCCAGCAGCTCGACCCCAGGGGGCTCCTACAATGAGCAGTTCTTC.

Ten or more counts support this clonotype. This chain uses TRBV18 with TRBJ2-4; D might be TRBD2 (6 bases). V shed 3 bases and J shed 0 bases, with 9 bases lying between them. This CDR3 is 15 amino acids long. The V gene's germline CDR1 is KGHSH and CDR2 LQKENI. This CDR3 reads CASSPTSGAKNIQYF. Written as DNA, the CDR3 is TGTGCCAGCTCACCGACTAGTGGAGCCAAAAACATTCAGTACTTC.

J is TRBJ2-1 and V is TRBV29-1, with D possibly matching TRBD1 (5 bases). The assigned J gene may be wrong: the sequence end matches TRBJ2-7 better. Germline V gene data show CDR1 as SQVTM and CDR2 as ANQGSEA. The CDR3 extends over 12 amino acids. CDR3 loop: CSVERGYNEQYF. CDR3 bases: TGCAGCGTTGAAAGGGGCTACAATGAGCAGTACTTC.

This clonotype appeared a single time. This chain links TRBV4-3 with TRBJ1-4; the D is unclear. Trimming took 4 bases from V and 10 from J, leaving 16 bases between them. The CDR3 length is 14 residues. CDR1 and CDR2 (germline): LGHNA, YSLEER. The CDR3 DNA follows: TGCGCCAGCAGCCCCACGAAAGGGTTGGGAAAACTGTTTTTT. Its translation is CASSPTKGLGKLFF.

The V gene is TRBV6-1, the J gene TRBJ1-3; 9 nucleotides agree with TRBD1. Trimming removed 6 bases from V and 3 bases from J; junction bases left unmatched: 15. The germline V gene encodes CDR1 MNHNS and CDR2 SASEGT. The CDR3 is 18 residues long. The CDR3, as DNA: TGTGCCAGCAGACCACCGGGACAGGGAGGGGGAATTGGAAACACCATATATTTT. Its translation: CASRPPGQGGGIGNTIYF.

This chain links TRBV11-3 with TRBJ2-7, with D unclear. Per the germline V gene, CDR1 is SGHNT and CDR2 is YENEEA. The CDR3 runs 15 residues. V lost 5 bases, J lost 0 bases, and 14 bases lay in between. The CDR3 DNA reads as TGTGCCAGCAGCCTGAACAGTGGAAGCTCCTACGAGCAGTACTTC. It translates to CASSLNSGSSYEQYF.

This chain connects TRBV20-1 to TRBJ2-7; TRBD2 agrees at 11 bases. The trim removed 6 bases at V and 2 bases at J, leaving 12 bases unmatched. The germline gives CDR1 DFQATT, CDR2 SNEGSKA (reference sequence). CDR3 size: 16 residues. The CDR3 region is CSAETTSGSTAYEQYF. Written as DNA, the CDR3 is TGCAGTGCGGAGACAACTAGCGGGAGTACCGCCTACGAGCAGTACTTC.

Only a few counts were recorded for this clonotype. A read error may explain this, as a much larger clone is one base away. The rearrangement joins TRBV3-1 to TRBJ1-1; D is perhaps TRBD1 (5 bases). The germline V and J ends were trimmed by 5 bases and 0 bases, with 13 bases remaining between them. Germline CDR1 is LGHDT and CDR2 is YNNKEL (reference sequence). The CDR3 is made up of 15 amino acids. CDR3 in amino acids: CASSSGGGMNTEAFF. The CDR3 DNA reads as TGTGCCAGCAGCTCGGGGGGGGGAATGAACACTGAAGCTTTCTTT.

The V gene is TRBV6-4, the J gene TRBJ2-3, with 11 bases lining up with TRBD2. The CDR3 has 17 amino acids. Germline CDR1 is MRHNA and CDR2 is SNTAGT. V gave up 5 bases and J gave up 5 bases; unmatched junction bases: 12. The CDR3 protein is CASSPGAGTSGRDTQYF. The DNA for the CDR3 is TGTGCCAGCAGTCCGGGGGCCGGGACTAGCGGCAGAGATACGCAGTATTTT.

A note on this clonotype: The junction departs from the called germline gene at one end, perhaps through a read error. This chain connects TRBV2 to TRBJ1-2, with D uncertain. Germline V gives CDR1 SNHLY, CDR2 FYNNEI. CDR3 length: 14 residues. CDR3 sequence reads: CASKRTGSNYGYTF. The CDR3 DNA sequence: TGCGCCAGTAAACGGACGGGATCAAACTATGGCTACACCTTC.

The CDR3 here is CASSSTTGTEAFF. CDR3 coding DNA: TGTGCCAGCAGCTCAACAACAGGGACTGAAGCTTTCTTT. This chain connects TRBV7-2 to TRBJ1-1; a possible D gene is TRBD1 (6 bases). The CDR3 sequence is 13 residues long. Germline CDR1 SGHTA, CDR2 FQGNSA. V gave up 4 bases and J gave up 5 bases, with 11 bases separating them.

In this sample, this clonotype turned up a few times. The chain carries TRBV5-1 and TRBJ2-5; 10 bases map to TRBD2. Germline loops: CDR1 SGHRS, CDR2 YFSETQ. CDR3 size: 16 residues. Unmatched junction bases numbered 17, after V lost 4 bases and J lost 11 bases. The chain's CDR3 is CASSAYSGRTLDEQYF. CDR3 nucleotides: TGCGCCAGCAGCGCCTATAGCGGGAGGACTTTGGATGAGCAGTACTTC.

Concerning this clonotype itself: Since a much larger clone is just one base distant, this may be a read error. The V call is TRBV7-2, the J call TRBJ2-7; D is unresolved. There are 12 residues in the CDR3. Germline V gene sequence: CDR1 SGHTA, CDR2 FQGNSA. Trimming removed 7 bases at V and 6 bases at J, with 13 bases between. CDR3 sequence: CASIPSFGEQYF. The CDR3 nucleotides are TGTGCCAGCATCCCCTCTTTCGGCGAGCAGTACTTC.

The V gene is TRBV20-1, the J gene TRBJ1-4; 10 bases align to TRBD1. This CDR3 spans 14 amino acids. Per germline, CDR1 DFQATT and CDR2 SNEGSKA (reference sequence). The V segment lost 5 bases and the J segment 4 bases; nucleotides outside the gene matches: 4. Here the CDR3 reads CSAVGTGDNEKLFF. The CDR3, as DNA: TGCAGTGCTGTCGGGACAGGGGATAATGAAAAACTGTTTTTT.